Each of the 13 T cell receptor beta chains below was sequenced from the same sample in a study of T cell responses to AZD1222 COVID-19 vaccine. Profiled with immunoSEQ multiplex PCR; TCRdb holds only in-frame clones, not every one. The sample contains about 150,000 clones, around 85% of which appear only once. This sample comprised peripheral blood, obtained after recovery from COVID-19. The receptors here all came from an adult who had recovered from COVID-19.

The chain employs TRBV27 and TRBJ1-6, with a possible D match to TRBD1 (5 bases). This CDR3 is built from 15 residues. CDR1 MNHEY and CDR2 SMNVEV come from the germline V gene (reference sequence). Trimming left V 5 bases short and J 6 bases short, with 14 bases between. This chain's CDR3 is CASSAGSGTNSPLHF. The CDR3 coding sequence is TGTGCCAGCAGTGCGGGGTCGGGGACTAATTCACCCCTCCACTTT.

The CDR3 reads CASSFFLGLRNEQFF. In DNA form, the CDR3 reads TGTGCCAGTAGTTTCTTCTTGGGACTCCGCAATGAGCAGTTCTTC. J is TRBJ2-1 and V is TRBV19, with D possibly matching TRBD2 (6 bases). The V end was cut by 5 bases, the J end by 6 bases, with 17 bases between. The germline V gene encodes CDR1 LNHDA and CDR2 SQIVND (reference sequence). The CDR3 is 15 amino acids.

The chain links TRBV4-1 to TRBJ2-7; no reliable D call. Trimming cost V 0 bases and J 3 bases, with 9 bases left between them. The CDR3 is 14 residues long. Germline assignment: CDR1 MGHRA and CDR2 YSYEKL. CDR3 region: CASSQDAEIYEQYF. The CDR3 DNA reads TGCGCCAGCAGCCAAGACGCGGAGATCTACGAGCAGTACTTC.

The rearrangement links TRBV11-2 to TRBJ2-7; D remains ambiguous. The V gene's germline CDR1 is SGHAT and CDR2 FQNNGV. The CDR3 sequence is 15 residues long. The germline V and J ends were trimmed by 0 bases and 2 bases, with 11 bases remaining between them. CDR3 sequence (DNA): TGTGCCAGCAGCTTAGAAGATATAGAAACCTACGAGCAGTACTTC. It is translated as CASSLEDIETYEQYF.

The V and J genes are TRBV2 and TRBJ1-1; a possible D gene is TRBD1 (5 bases). Trimming took 7 bases from V and 4 from J, leaving 13 bases between them. The CDR3 has 13 residues. Per the germline V gene, CDR1 is SNHLY and CDR2 is FYNNEI. The CDR3 DNA is TGTGCCAGCACTGGAGAGGGGAGCACTGAAGCTTTCTTT. It specifies CASTGEGSTEAFF.

This sequence joins TRBV1 and TRBJ2-5; whether TRBD2, the table's D call, matches the DNA was not checked. TRBV1 is a pseudogene. The CDR3 runs 16 residues. CDR3 DNA sequence: TGCACCAGCAGCCAAGAGGAAGCGGGGGTTCAAGAGACCCAGTACTTC. Encoded protein: CTSSQEEAGVQETQYF.

This clone was detected only once. The rearrangement uses TRBV7-7 and TRBJ2-1; D may be TRBD2 (6 bases). The CDR3 runs 14 residues. The V gene's germline CDR1 is SSHAT and CDR2 FNYEAQ (reference sequence). The V end lost 3 bases, the J end lost 8 bases, and 14 bases lay between the germline ends. The CDR3 region is CASSLGPGGDEQFF. CDR3 nucleotides: TGTGCCAGCAGCTTGGGACCGGGCGGGGATGAGCAGTTCTTC.

The CDR3 sequence is CASSWGHEQFF. CDR3 DNA: TGTGCCAGCAGTTGGGGACATGAGCAGTTCTTC. The chain carries TRBV12-3 or TRBV12-4 and TRBJ2-1; D may match TRBD1 or TRBD2 (5 bases each). The CDR3 spans 11 residues. The V end lost 4 bases, the J end lost 8 bases, and 6 bases lay between the germline ends.

CDR3 protein: CASSPAGGYTDTQYF. As DNA, the CDR3 is TGTGCCAGCAGCCCCGCGGGGGGGTACACAGATACGCAGTATTTT. This chain uses TRBV9 with TRBJ2-3; 9 bases match TRBD2. This CDR3 is 15 amino acids long. After removal of 4 bases from V and 2 bases from J, the junction contained 5 bases not matched to a gene. The germline CDR1 and CDR2 sequences are SGDLS and YYNGEE. The whole variable domain, remainder taken from reference TRBV9 and TRBJ2-3, is DSGVTQTPKHLITATGQRVTLRCSPRSGDLSVYWYQQSLDQGLQFLIQYYNGEERAKGNILERFSAQQFPDLHSELNLSSLELGDSALYFCASSPAGGYTDTQYFGPGTRLTVL.

V is TRBV9 and J is TRBJ1-6; D gene unclear. Trimming stripped 0 bases from V and 7 bases from J, with 11 bases between. The CDR3 is 15 amino acids. CDR1 is SGDLS and CDR2 is YYNGEE in the germline V gene. The CDR3 spells CASSVALRGNSPLHF. DNA of the CDR3: TGTGCCAGCAGCGTAGCCCTCAGAGGAAATTCACCCCTCCACTTT.

The chain joins TRBV7-9 to TRBJ2-5; D unclear. Deletions cut 5 bases from V and 1 base from J, with 8 bases between. From germline, CDR1 is SEHNR and CDR2 FQNEAQ (reference sequence). This CDR3 is 13 amino acids long. This CDR3 reads CASSDISQETQYF. CDR3 bases: TGTGCCAGCAGCGACATTTCCCAAGAGACCCAGTACTTC.

The chain joins TRBV6-5 to TRBJ2-3; 11 nucleotides agree with TRBD2. Germline CDR1 reads MNHEY; CDR2 reads SVGAGI. Losses at the gene ends were 5 bases for V and 4 bases for J; bases not matched to a gene: 5. This CDR3 comprises 15 residues. Here the CDR3 reads CASSNSGGAADTQYF. In DNA, the CDR3 is TGTGCCAGCAGTAATAGCGGGGGGGCGGCAGATACGCAGTATTTT.

This clone has a single count. The rearrangement links TRBV7-2 to TRBJ1-2; TRBD1 aligns across 9 bases. From germline, CDR1 is SGHTA and CDR2 FQGNSA. The CDR3 has 13 residues. V was clipped by 4 bases and J by 7 bases; unmatched bases: 4. CDR3 coding DNA: TGTGCCAGCAGCTCGGACAGGGGCGCTGGCTACACCTTC. This codes for CASSSDRGAGYTF.